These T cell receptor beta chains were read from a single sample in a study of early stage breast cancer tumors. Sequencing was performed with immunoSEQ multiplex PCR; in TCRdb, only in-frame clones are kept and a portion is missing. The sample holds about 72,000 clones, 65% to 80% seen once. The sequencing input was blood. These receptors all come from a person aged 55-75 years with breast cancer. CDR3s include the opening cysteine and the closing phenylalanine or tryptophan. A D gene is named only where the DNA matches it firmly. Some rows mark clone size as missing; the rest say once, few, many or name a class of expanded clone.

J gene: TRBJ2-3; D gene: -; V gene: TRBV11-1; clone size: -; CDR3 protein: CASSLLGTDTQYF; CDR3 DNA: TGTGCCAGCAGCTTACTGGGGACAGATACGCAGTATTTT
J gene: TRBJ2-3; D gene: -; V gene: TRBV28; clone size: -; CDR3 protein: CASSYRRNTQYF; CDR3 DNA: TGTGCCAGCAGTTACAGAAGAAATACGCAGTATTTT
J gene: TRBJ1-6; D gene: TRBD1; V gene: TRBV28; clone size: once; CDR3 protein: CASSFRDRGGSPLHF; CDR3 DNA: TGTGCCAGCAGTTTCCGGGACAGGGGAGGTTCACCCCTCCACTTT
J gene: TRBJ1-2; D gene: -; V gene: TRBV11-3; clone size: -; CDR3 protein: CASRRTVNYGYTF; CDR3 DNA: TGTGCCAGCAGACGGACAGTAAACTATGGCTACACCTTC
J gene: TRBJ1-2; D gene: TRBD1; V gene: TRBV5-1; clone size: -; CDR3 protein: CASSYDRDYGYTF; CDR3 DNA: TGCGCCAGCAGCTACGACAGGGACTATGGCTACACCTTC
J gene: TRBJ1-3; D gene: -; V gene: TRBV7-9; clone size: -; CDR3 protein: CASSPRGRASGNTIYF; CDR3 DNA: TGTGCCAGCAGCCCCCGGGGCAGGGCATCTGGAAACACCATATATTTT
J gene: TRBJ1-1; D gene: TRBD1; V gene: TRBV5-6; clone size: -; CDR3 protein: CASSPDRGRMDTEAFF; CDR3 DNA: TGTGCCAGCAGCCCAGACAGGGGGAGGATGGACACTGAAGCTTTCTTT
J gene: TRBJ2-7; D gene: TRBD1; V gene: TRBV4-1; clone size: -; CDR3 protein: CASSRLPGTGDEQYF; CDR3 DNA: TGCGCCAGCAGCCGACTTCCCGGGACAGGGGACGAGCAGTACTTC
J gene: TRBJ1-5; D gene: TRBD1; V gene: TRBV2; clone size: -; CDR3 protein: CASSERQGGLSNQPQHF; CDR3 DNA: TGTGCCAGCAGCGAAAGACAGGGTGGCCTTAGCAATCAGCCCCAGCATTTT
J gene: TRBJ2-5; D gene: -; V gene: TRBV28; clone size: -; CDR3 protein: CASSAAGAGKETQYF; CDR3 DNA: TGTGCCAGCAGTGCGGCGGGGGCCGGCAAAGAGACCCAGTACTTC
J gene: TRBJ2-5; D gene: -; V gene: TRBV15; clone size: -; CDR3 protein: CATRAPGAYQETQYF; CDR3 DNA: TGTGCCACCAGGGCCCCGGGGGCGTACCAAGAGACCCAGTACTTC
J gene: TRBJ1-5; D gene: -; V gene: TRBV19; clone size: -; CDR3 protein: CASTTTGQGNQPQHF; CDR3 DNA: TGTGCCAGTACCACGACAGGCCAAGGCAATCAGCCCCAGCATTTT
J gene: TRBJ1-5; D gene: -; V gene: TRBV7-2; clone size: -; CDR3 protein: CASSLGPNQPQHF; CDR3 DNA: TGTGCCAGCAGCTTAGGGCCGAATCAGCCCCAGCATTTT
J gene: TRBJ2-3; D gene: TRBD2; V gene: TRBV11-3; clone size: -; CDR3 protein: CASSSGLAGETQYF; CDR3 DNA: TGTGCCAGCAGCTCCGGACTAGCGGGGGAGACGCAGTATTTT
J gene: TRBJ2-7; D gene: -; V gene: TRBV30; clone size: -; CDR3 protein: CACLRDSYEQYF; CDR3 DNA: TGTGCCTGCCTCAGGGACTCCTACGAGCAGTACTTC
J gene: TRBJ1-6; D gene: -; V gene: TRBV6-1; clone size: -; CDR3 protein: CASSDRRGRSPLHF; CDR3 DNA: TGTGCCAGCAGTGATAGGAGGGGTCGTTCACCCCTCCACTTT
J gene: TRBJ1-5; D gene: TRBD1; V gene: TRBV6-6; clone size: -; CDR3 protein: CASSYRGRSQPQHF; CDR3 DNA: TGTGCCAGCAGTTACAGGGGGCGCAGTCAGCCCCAGCATTTT
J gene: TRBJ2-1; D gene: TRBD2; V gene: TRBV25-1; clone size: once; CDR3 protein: CASSGTREASYNEQFF; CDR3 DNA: TGTGCCAGCAGTGGAACTCGGGAGGCGTCCTACAATGAGCAGTTCTTC
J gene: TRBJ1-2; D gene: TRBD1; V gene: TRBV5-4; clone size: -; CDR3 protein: CASSRADRGSGGYTF; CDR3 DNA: TGTGCCAGCAGCCGTGCGGACAGGGGATCCGGGGGCTACACCTTC
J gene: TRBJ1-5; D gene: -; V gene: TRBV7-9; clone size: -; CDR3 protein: CASSLGLGGNQPQHF; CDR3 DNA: TGTGCCAGCAGCTTGGGACTTGGGGGGAATCAGCCCCAGCATTTT
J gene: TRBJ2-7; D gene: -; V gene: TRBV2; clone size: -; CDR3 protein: CASSRDRYEQYF; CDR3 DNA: TGTGCCAGCAGCAGGGATCGCTACGAGCAGTACTTC
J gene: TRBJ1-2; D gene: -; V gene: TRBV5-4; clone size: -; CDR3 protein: CASSFWSADGYTF; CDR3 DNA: TGTGCCAGCAGCTTCTGGAGCGCCGATGGCTACACCTTC
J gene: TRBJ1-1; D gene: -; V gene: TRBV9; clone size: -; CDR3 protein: CASSVLERNTEAFF; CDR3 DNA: TGTGCCAGCAGCGTCTTGGAAAGGAACACTGAAGCTTTCTTT
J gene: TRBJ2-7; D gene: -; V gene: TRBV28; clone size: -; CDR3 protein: CASSPGRYEQYF; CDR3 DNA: TGTGCCAGCAGCCCCGGACGGTACGAGCAGTACTTC
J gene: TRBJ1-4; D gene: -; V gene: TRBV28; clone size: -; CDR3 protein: CASSSDVGVLFF; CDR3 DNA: TGTGCCAGCAGTTCGGACGTAGGTGTACTGTTTTTT
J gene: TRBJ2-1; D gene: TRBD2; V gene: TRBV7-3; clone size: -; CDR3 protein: CASSPPGGNEQFF; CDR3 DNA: TGTGCCAGCAGCCCTCCCGGGGGGAATGAGCAGTTCTTC
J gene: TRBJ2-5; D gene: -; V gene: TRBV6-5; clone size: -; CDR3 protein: CASSSTSLGETQYF; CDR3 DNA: TGTGCCAGCAGTTCCACTAGCCTGGGGGAGACCCAGTACTTC
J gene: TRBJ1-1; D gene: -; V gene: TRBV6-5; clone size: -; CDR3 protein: CASGRDEPTEAFF; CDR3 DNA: TGTGCCAGCGGACGGGATGAGCCGACTGAAGCTTTCTTT
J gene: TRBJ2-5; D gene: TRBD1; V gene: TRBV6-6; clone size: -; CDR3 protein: CASSSDRGQETQYF; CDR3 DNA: TGTGCCAGCAGTTCGGACAGGGGCCAAGAGACCCAGTACTTC
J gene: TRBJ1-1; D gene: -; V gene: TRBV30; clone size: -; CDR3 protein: CAWSGGPGNTEAFF; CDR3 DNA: TGTGCCTGGAGTGGGGGACCCGGGAACACTGAAGCTTTCTTT
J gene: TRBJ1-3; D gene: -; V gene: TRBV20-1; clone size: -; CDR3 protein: CSARGRGALYF; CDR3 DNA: TGCAGTGCTAGAGGGAGAGGGGCACTATATTTT
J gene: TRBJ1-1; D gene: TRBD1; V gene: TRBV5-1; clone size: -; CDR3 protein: CASSLGSQGAGTEAFF; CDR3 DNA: TGCGCCAGCAGCTTGGGTTCCCAGGGGGCGGGAACTGAAGCTTTCTTT
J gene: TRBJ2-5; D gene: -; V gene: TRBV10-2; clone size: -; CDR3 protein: CASSEDSLGVAQYF; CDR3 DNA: TGCGCCAGCAGTGAGGACTCCCTAGGAGTCGCCCAGTACTTC
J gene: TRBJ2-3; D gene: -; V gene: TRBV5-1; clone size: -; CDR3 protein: CASSPGTDTQYF; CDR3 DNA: TGCGCCAGTTCCCCGGGCACAGATACGCAGTATTTT
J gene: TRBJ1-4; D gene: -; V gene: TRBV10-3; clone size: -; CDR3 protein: CAISEGRVNEKLFF; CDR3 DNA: TGTGCCATCAGCGAGGGTAGGGTGAATGAAAAACTGTTTTTT
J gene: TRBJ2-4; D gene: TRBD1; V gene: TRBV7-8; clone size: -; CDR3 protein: CASSMEQTGDIPYF; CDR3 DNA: TGTGCCAGCAGCATGGAACAAACAGGGGATATCCCGTACTTC
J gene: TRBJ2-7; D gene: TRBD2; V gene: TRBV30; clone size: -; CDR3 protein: CAWSVKAGKTYEQYF; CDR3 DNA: TGTGCCTGGAGTGTAAAAGCGGGGAAGACCTACGAGCAGTACTTC
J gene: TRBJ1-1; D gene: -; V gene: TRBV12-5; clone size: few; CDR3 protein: CASGSTGGTEAFF; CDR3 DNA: TGTGCTAGTGGTTCAACAGGAGGAACTGAAGCTTTCTTT
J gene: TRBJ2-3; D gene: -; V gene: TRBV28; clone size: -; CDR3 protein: CASSLGPTSTDTQYF; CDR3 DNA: TGTGCCAGCAGTTTAGGCCCCACTAGCACAGATACGCAGTATTTT
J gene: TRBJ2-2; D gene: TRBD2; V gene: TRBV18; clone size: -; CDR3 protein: CASSLVAGVDTGELFF; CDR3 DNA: TGTGCCAGCTCTCTTGTAGCGGGAGTCGACACCGGGGAGCTGTTTTTT
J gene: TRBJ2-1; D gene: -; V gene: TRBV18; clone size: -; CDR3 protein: CASSPPSPSTSNEQFF; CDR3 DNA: TGTGCCAGCTCACCACCCAGCCCGTCAACCTCGAATGAGCAGTTCTTC
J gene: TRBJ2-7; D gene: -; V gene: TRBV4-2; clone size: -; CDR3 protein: CASSPLGSLYEQYF; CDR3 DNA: TGTGCCAGCAGCCCATTAGGAAGCCTCTACGAGCAGTACTTC
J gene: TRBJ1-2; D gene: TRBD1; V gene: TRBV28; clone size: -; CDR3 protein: CASSQGADYGYTF; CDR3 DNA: TGTGCCAGCAGTCAGGGGGCAGACTATGGCTACACCTTC
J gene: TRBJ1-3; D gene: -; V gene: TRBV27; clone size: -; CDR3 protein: CASSKLGTLPIYF; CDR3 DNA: TGTGCCAGCAGCAAGCTGGGGACCCTTCCCATATATTTT
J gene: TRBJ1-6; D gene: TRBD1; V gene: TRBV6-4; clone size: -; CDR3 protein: CASSGQGGDSPLHF; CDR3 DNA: TGTGCCAGCAGTGGACAGGGAGGGGATTCACCCCTCCACTTT